One and the same sample provided the 15 T cell receptor beta chains below, sequenced in a study of technical replicates of blood from several donors. The table came from immunoSEQ multiplex PCR; TCRdb's copy has only in-frame clones and leaves some out. The sample lists 81,000 or so clones, 95% to 97% occurring once. The specimen was T cells isolated from PBMCs. The receptor set was obtained from a human donor in good health.

The J gene is TRBJ2-7, the V gene TRBV9, with 11 nucleotides matching TRBD1. Losses at the gene ends were 0 bases for V and 3 bases for J; bases not matched to a gene: 2. The CDR3 extends over 15 amino acids. Germline V gene lookup returns CDR1 SGDLS and CDR2 YYNGEE. CDR3 in DNA: TGTGCCAGCAGCGTAGGAGGGACAGGGGGCTACGAGCAGTACTTC. It translates to CASSVGGTGGYEQYF.

This rearrangement joins TRBV6-5 to TRBJ2-3; possible D gene TRBD1, 5 bases. The CDR3 runs to 14 residues. Germline values: CDR1 MNHEY, CDR2 SVGAGI. V was shortened by 5 bases and J by 6 bases, with 15 bases between the two germline ends. CDR3 nucleotide sequence: TGTGCCAGCAGTCTTTCGATAGGGGTTGATACGCAGTATTTT. Residues: CASSLSIGVDTQYF.

This chain uses TRBV15 with TRBJ2-5, with TRBD1 matching over 12 bases. Germline-derived CDR1 and CDR2 are LNHNV and YYDKDF (reference sequence). CDR3 length: 15 residues. The V segment lost 1 base and the J segment 7 bases; nucleotides outside the gene matches: 4. This CDR3 is CATSRVGQGATTQYF. In DNA form, the CDR3 reads TGTGCCACCAGCAGAGTGGGACAGGGGGCAACGACCCAGTACTTC.

The chain is built from TRBV15 and TRBJ2-1; 11 bases agree with TRBD2. The CDR3 totals 16 residues. Germline trimming cut 5 bases from V and 6 bases from J; bases unmatched to any gene: 9. The V gene's germline CDR1 is LNHNV and CDR2 YYDKDF (reference sequence). The CDR3 sequence is CATSQTLAGGGNEQFF. CDR3 DNA sequence: TGTGCCACCAGCCAGACTCTAGCGGGGGGTGGCAATGAGCAGTTCTTC.

The rearrangement uses TRBV18 and TRBJ2-5, with TRBD2 matching 12 bases. V gave up 3 bases and J gave up 4 bases; unmatched junction bases: 12. The germline gives CDR1 KGHSH, CDR2 LQKENI. This CDR3 is 18 amino acids long. The CDR3 is CASSPPSGRAGNAETQYF. CDR3 DNA: TGTGCCAGCTCACCCCCTAGCGGGAGGGCCGGGAATGCAGAGACCCAGTACTTC.

The V gene is TRBV30, the J gene TRBJ1-4; tentative D call: TRBD1 (6 bases). The CDR3 covers 17 residues. V lost 1 base, J lost 0 bases, and 15 bases lay in between. Germline V CDR1 and CDR2: GTSNPN, SVGIG (reference sequence). The CDR3 nucleotides are TGTGCCTGGAGTGGACCCTCAGGGGAAACAACTAATGAAAAACTGTTTTTT. Protein sequence: CAWSGPSGETTNEKLFF.

The CDR3 nucleotides are TGTGCCAGCAGCCCCCGCGGGGGACACGAGCAGTACTTC. This codes for CASSPRGGHEQYF. V and J are TRBV13 and TRBJ2-7; 7 bases agree with TRBD2. CDR1 is PRHDT and CDR2 is FYEKMQ in the germline V gene (reference sequence). Unmatched junction bases numbered 6, after V lost 5 bases and J lost 5 bases. The CDR3 sequence is 13 residues long.

This sequence joins TRBV30 and TRBJ1-2, with a possible D match to TRBD1 (6 bases). The CDR3 extends over 13 amino acids. The germline V gene encodes CDR1 GTSNPN and CDR2 SVGIG (reference sequence). Trimming took 3 bases from V and 3 from J, leaving 11 bases between them. CDR3 amino acids: CAWRSRTDYGYTF. The CDR3 region has the DNA TGTGCCTGGAGGTCCCGGACAGACTATGGCTACACCTTC.

The rearrangement joins TRBV5-6 to TRBJ2-2; unclear D gene. Germline-derived CDR1 and CDR2 are SGHDT and YYEEEE. V was pared by 1 base and J by 2 bases, with 9 bases between. The CDR3 sequence is 15 residues long. The chain's CDR3 is CASSLYGPNTGELFF. CDR3 DNA: TGTGCCAGCAGCTTGTATGGCCCAAACACCGGGGAGCTGTTTTTT.

The V gene is TRBV9, the J gene TRBJ2-7; 13 positions agree with TRBD2. Germline values: CDR1 SGDLS, CDR2 YYNGEE. The CDR3 sequence is 15 residues long. Trimming took 3 bases from V and 4 from J; bases not matched to a gene: 4. CDR3 protein: CASSGRTSGGYEQYF. The CDR3 DNA reads TGTGCCAGCAGCGGAAGGACTAGCGGGGGTTACGAGCAGTACTTC.

This chain joins TRBV6-6 and TRBJ1-2; unclear D gene. This CDR3 is 12 amino acids long. Germline CDR1 is MNHNY and CDR2 is SVGAGI (reference sequence). V lost 3 bases to trimming and J lost 4 bases, with 6 bases between them. CDR3 amino acids: CASSYLSYGYTF. The CDR3 DNA reads TGTGCCAGCAGTTATCTGAGCTATGGCTACACCTTC.

The rearrangement uses TRBV5-1 and TRBJ2-3, with a weak D call TRBD2 (5 bases). V dropped 2 bases and J dropped 2 bases, with 12 bases sitting between them. The CDR3 covers 15 residues. Germline loops: CDR1 SGHRS, CDR2 YFSETQ. CDR3 loop: CASSFEDSSTDTQYF. CDR3 coding DNA: TGCGCCAGCAGCTTCGAGGACTCCTCCACAGATACGCAGTATTTT.

In this sample, this clone turned up a few times. The chain has TRBV6-1 and TRBJ2-1, with TRBD2 matching over 11 bases. V lost 3 bases and J lost 8; bases outside the gene matches: 12. The germline V gene has CDR1 MNHNS and CDR2 SASEGT. The CDR3 loop spans 17 amino acids. The CDR3 spells CASSEAVAGGPGDEQFF. Here the CDR3 DNA reads TGTGCCAGCAGTGAGGCCGTAGCGGGGGGGCCGGGAGATGAGCAGTTCTTC.

V is TRBV12-5 and J is TRBJ2-2; 10 nucleotides line up with TRBD1. The V gene end was trimmed by 0 bases and the J gene end by 4 bases; junction bases not matched to a gene: 5. The CDR3 loop spans 17 amino acids. Germline lookup yields CDR1 LGHNT and CDR2 FRNRAP. Here the CDR3 reads CASGLVKGQGSTGELFF. The CDR3 nucleotides are TGTGCTAGTGGTTTGGTAAAGGGACAGGGGTCCACCGGGGAGCTGTTTTTT.

The V gene is TRBV7-2, the J gene TRBJ1-5; D is perhaps TRBD1 (5 bases). This CDR3 region has 16 residues. Between the trimmed V and J ends, which lost 2 bases and 4 bases, there was a span of 15 bases. Germline loops: CDR1 SGHTA, CDR2 FQGNSA. The CDR3 reads CASSLISGRENQPQHF. As DNA, the CDR3 is TGTGCCAGCAGCTTAATCTCAGGGAGGGAGAATCAGCCCCAGCATTTT.